Listed here are 29 T cell receptor beta chains from one sample, sequenced in a study of blood T cell repertoires in COVID-19. Sequencing was performed with immunoSEQ multiplex PCR; in TCRdb, only in-frame clones are kept and a portion is missing. The table lists some 83,000 clones, around 88% of them singletons. Sequencing was done on a sample of peripheral blood. The receptors originated from a woman of 80 years or more with active or convalescent COVID-19.

The rearrangement links TRBV19 to TRBJ1-5; the match to TRBD1 covers 7 bases. This CDR3 contains 13 residues. Unmatched junction bases numbered 7, after V lost 7 bases and J lost 7 bases. CDR1 and CDR2 (germline): LNHDA, SQIVND (reference sequence). CDR3 in DNA: TGTGCCAGTACAGACAGGGTAGCCCAGCCCCAGCATTTT. This encodes CASTDRVAQPQHF.

A word on this clone: Other DNA sequences in this specimen translate into the identical CDR3. The chain joins TRBV14 to TRBJ1-1, with D possibly matching TRBD1 (6 bases). The CDR3 has 13 residues. CDR1 and CDR2 (germline): SGHDN, FVKESK. The ends were cut back, 4 bases at V and 1 base at J, with 7 bases in the middle. CDR3 nucleotide sequence: TGTGCCAGCAGCCCCAGGGGGAACACTGAAGCTTTCTTT. Translating it yields CASSPRGNTEAFF.

V is TRBV5-1 and J is TRBJ2-1, with TRBD2 matching 9 bases. V lost 2 bases, J lost 7 bases, and 7 bases stayed unmatched. The V gene's germline CDR1 is SGHRS and CDR2 YFSETQ. The CDR3 is 15 residues long. CDR3 DNA: TGCGCCAGCAGCTTAAGCGGGAGCGGGGGGAATGAGCAGTTCTTC. As protein: CASSLSGSGGNEQFF.

This chain uses TRBV9 with TRBJ2-1; D remains ambiguous. The V gene lost 3 bases and the J gene lost 8 bases, with 12 bases spanning the gap. This CDR3 is built from 13 residues. Germline V gene sequence: CDR1 SGDLS, CDR2 YYNGEE. The CDR3 here is CASSGVVADEQFF. The CDR3 DNA reads TGTGCCAGCAGCGGAGTTGTGGCGGATGAGCAGTTCTTC.

The chain has TRBV28 and TRBJ2-1; 14 bases map to TRBD2. There are 16 residues in the CDR3. V was clipped by 5 bases and J by 10 bases; unmatched bases: 10. Germline V gene lookup returns CDR1 MDHEN and CDR2 SYDVKM. This chain's CDR3 is CASSAGTSGRGREQFF. The CDR3 nucleotides are TGTGCCAGCAGTGCCGGGACTAGCGGGAGAGGGAGGGAGCAGTTCTTC.

The chain uses TRBV4-1 and TRBJ2-7; 7 nucleotides line up with TRBD2. Germline CDR1 reads MGHRA; CDR2 reads YSYEKL. V gave up 6 bases and J gave up 2 bases; unmatched junction bases: 10. CDR3 length equals 15 residues. This CDR3 is CASRPSGQPPYEQYF. In nucleotides, the CDR3 is TGCGCCAGCAGACCTAGCGGACAACCTCCCTACGAGCAGTACTTC.

The chain uses TRBV5-5 and TRBJ1-5; 8 bases agree with TRBD1. CDR3 length: 16 amino acids. J was trimmed by 1 base and V by 4 bases; bases with no gene match: 7. Germline-derived CDR1 and CDR2 are SGHKS and YYEKEE (reference sequence). In nucleotides, the CDR3 is TGTGCCAGCAGCCCTAGGACAGGGACAAGCAATCAGCCCCAGCATTTT. As protein: CASSPRTGTSNQPQHF.

The V and J genes are TRBV2 and TRBJ2-3; possibly TRBD1 for D (6 bases). V was cut by 4 bases and J by 2 bases, with 7 bases left in between. The V gene's germline CDR1 is SNHLY and CDR2 FYNNEI. This CDR3 has 13 amino acids. The CDR3 coding sequence is TGTGCCAGCAGTGGGGACAACACAGATACGCAGTATTTT. It is translated as CASSGDNTDTQYF. The variable domain in full, completed from reference TRBV2 and TRBJ2-3, reads EPEVTQTPSHQVTQMGQEVILRCVPISNHLYFYWYRQILGQKVEFLVSFYNNEISEKSEIFDDQFSVERPDGSNFTLKIRSTKLEDSAMYFCASSGDNTDTQYFGPGTRLTVL.

This clone appeared once. Mismatch with germline at one junction end may stem from a read error. The rearrangement links TRBV7-7 to TRBJ2-7; possible D gene TRBD1, 5 bases. This CDR3 comprises 16 residues. Germline CDR1 and CDR2: SSHAT and FNYEAQ (reference sequence). The CDR3 region is CASSSRADSPSYEQYF. As DNA, the CDR3 is TGTGCTAGCAGCTCAAGGGCCGACAGTCCTAGTTACGAGCAGTACTTC.

The gene calls are TRBV5-1 and TRBJ1-4, with D tentatively TRBD1 (5 bases). There are 17 residues in the CDR3. Germline loops: CDR1 SGHRS, CDR2 YFSETQ. V dropped 0 bases and J dropped 0 bases, with 12 bases sitting between them. The DNA for the CDR3 is TGCGCCAGCAGCTTGGCCCAGGGAGGAGCAACTAATGAAAAACTGTTTTTT. This translates into CASSLAQGGATNEKLFF. Looking up the rest from reference TRBV5-1 and TRBJ1-4 gives the full variable domain: KAGVTQTPRYLIKTRGQQVTLSCSPISGHRSVSWYQQTPGQGLQFLFEYFSETQRNKGNFPGRFSGRQFSNSRSEMNVSTLELGDSALYLCASSLAQGGATNEKLFFGSGTQLSVL.

The rearrangement uses TRBV18 and TRBJ1-1; D perhaps matches TRBD1 (6 bases). V lost 2 bases, J lost 4 bases, and 11 bases lay in between. This CDR3 contains 14 residues. Looked up from germline, CDR1 is KGHSH and CDR2 is LQKENI. CDR3 nucleotides: TGTGCCAGCTCACCAACAGGGCGGCGCACTGAAGCTTTCTTT. Protein product: CASSPTGRRTEAFF.

The chain uses TRBV5-6 and TRBJ1-2; D is unclear. CDR1 is SGHDT and CDR2 is YYEEEE in the germline V gene. The germline V and J ends were trimmed by 4 bases and 8 bases, with 15 bases remaining between them. CDR3 length equals 13 residues. CDR3 sequence (DNA): TGTGCCAGCAGCCGGGATCCCCGTGGGGGCTACACCTTC. It specifies CASSRDPRGGYTF.

The gene calls are TRBV6-5 and TRBJ2-1, with D perhaps TRBD2 (5 bases). The CDR3 is 14 amino acids. Trimming cost V 2 bases and J 2 bases, with 7 bases left between them. Germline V gene sequence: CDR1 MNHEY, CDR2 SVGAGI. CDR3 loop: CASSYLAPYNEQFF. CDR3 bases: TGTGCCAGCAGTTACCTAGCCCCCTACAATGAGCAGTTCTTC.

Only one count was recorded for this clone. The rearrangement uses TRBV15 and TRBJ1-5; D is possibly TRBD1 (5 bases). Germline V CDR1 and CDR2: LNHNV, YYDKDF (reference sequence). The CDR3 consists of 15 residues. Trimming cost V 1 base and J 3 bases, with 10 bases left between them. This CDR3 is CATSRGTNINQPQHF. In DNA, the CDR3 is TGTGCCACCAGCAGAGGGACAAATATCAATCAGCCCCAGCATTTT. The complete variable domain, with remaining parts taken from reference TRBV15 and TRBJ1-5, reads DAMVIQNPRYQVTQFGKPVTLSCSQTLNHNVMYWYQQKSSQAPKLLFHYYDKDFNNEADTPDNFQSRRPNTSFCFLDIRSPGLGDTAMYLCATSRGTNINQPQHFGDGTRLSIL.

The gene calls are TRBV5-4 and TRBJ2-3; the match to TRBD2 covers 10 bases. Losses at the gene ends were 5 bases for V and 1 base for J; bases not matched to a gene: 7. The CDR3 loop spans 16 amino acids. Germline V gene data show CDR1 as SGHNT and CDR2 as YYREEE (reference sequence). CDR3 residues: CASRGLAGAGTDTQYF. CDR3 nucleotides: TGTGCCAGCAGGGGGCTAGCGGGGGCCGGCACAGATACGCAGTATTTT. Combining the CDR3 with reference TRBV5-4 and TRBJ2-3 gives the whole variable domain ETGVTQSPTHLIKTRGQQVTLRCSSQSGHNTVSWYQQALGQGPQFIFQYYREEENGRGNFPPRFSGLQFPNYSSELNVNALELDDSALYLCASRGLAGAGTDTQYFGPGTRLTVL.

The CDR3 sequence: CASSLDSRSYEQYF. In nucleotides, the CDR3 is TGTGCCAGCAGCTTAGATAGCCGCTCCTACGAGCAGTACTTC. This rearrangement joins TRBV7-2 to TRBJ2-7; D unresolved. V lost 1 base to trimming and J lost 0 bases, with 7 bases between them. Per germline, CDR1 SGHTA and CDR2 FQGNSA. The CDR3 length is 14 residues.

V usage is TRBV4-2 and J usage is TRBJ1-2; D uncertain. This CDR3 region has 16 residues. The germline V gene has CDR1 LGHNA and CDR2 YNFKEQ. V gave up 3 bases and J gave up 0 bases, with 14 bases separating them. The CDR3 loop reads CASSHPTQRSNYGYTF. CDR3 sequence (DNA): TGTGCCAGCAGCCACCCTACCCAAAGATCTAACTATGGCTACACCTTC.

The gene calls are TRBV19 and TRBJ2-3; 8 positions match TRBD2. The ends lost 9 bases at V and 5 bases at J; junction bases unmatched: 7. The CDR3 length is 13 residues. The germline V gene encodes CDR1 LNHDA and CDR2 SQIVND (reference sequence). Here the CDR3 DNA reads TGTGCCAGCTCGGGGGGGCCCGGAGATACGCAGTATTTT. The encoded protein is CASSGGPGDTQYF.

This chain joins TRBV5-6 and TRBJ1-5, with TRBD1 matching over 11 bases. V gave up 1 base and J gave up 4 bases; unmatched junction bases: 1. Germline values: CDR1 SGHDT, CDR2 YYEEEE. This CDR3 is built from 15 residues. The CDR3 nucleotides read TGTGCCAGCAGCTTGAGGGACAGGGGGAATCAGCCCCAGCATTTT. This translates into CASSLRDRGNQPQHF.

V gene TRBV24-1 combines with J gene TRBJ2-1; tentative D call: TRBD1 (5 bases). V was shortened by 3 bases and J by 4 bases, with 12 bases between the two germline ends. Germline assignment: CDR1 KGHDR and CDR2 SFDVKD. This CDR3 region has 15 residues. DNA of the CDR3: TGTGCCACCAGTGATGAAGAGGACATTTACAATGAGCAGTTCTTC. As protein: CATSDEEDIYNEQFF.

The J gene is TRBJ1-6, the V gene TRBV7-9; no reliable D call. The CDR3 has 14 residues. The germline V gene has CDR1 SEHNR and CDR2 FQNEAQ (reference sequence). Trimming left V 3 bases short and J 5 bases short, with 8 bases between. This CDR3 reads CASSLEGDNSPLHF. As DNA, the CDR3 is TGTGCCAGCAGCTTGGAGGGAGATAATTCACCCCTCCACTTT.

V and J are TRBV5-3 and TRBJ1-2, with a possible D match to TRBD1 (5 bases). TRBV5-3 is annotated as an ORF whose role is uncertain. The CDR3 totals 12 residues. V was cut by 4 bases and J by 8 bases, with 12 bases left in between. CDR3 sequence reads: CARSPNRLGYTF. CDR3 nucleotides: TGTGCCAGAAGCCCAAACAGGTTAGGCTACACCTTC.

J is TRBJ2-2 and V is TRBV4-3, with TRBD2 matching over 8 bases. The germline CDR1 and CDR2 sequences are LGHNA and YSLEER. V dropped 3 bases and J dropped 6; count of bases not matched to a gene: 3. The CDR3 is made up of 14 amino acids. CDR3 loop: CASSQDSGAGELFF. The CDR3 DNA is TGCGCCAGCAGCCAGGATAGCGGGGCCGGGGAGCTGTTTTTT.

This clone occurred once. The chain joins TRBV4-3 to TRBJ1-5; D unresolved. V dropped 4 bases and J dropped 2 bases, with 12 bases sitting between them. Germline CDR1 and CDR2: LGHNA and YSLEER. The CDR3 spans 15 residues. The DNA of the CDR3 is TGCGCCAGCAGCCTCGGATACGGGGGCAATCAGCCCCAGCATTTT. Protein sequence: CASSLGYGGNQPQHF.

In its sample, this clone was seen once. The chain uses TRBV7-2 and TRBJ2-1, with D hard to call. V gave up 6 bases and J gave up 12 bases, with 12 bases separating them. CDR3 length: 11 residues. Germline V CDR1 and CDR2: SGHTA, FQGNSA. CDR3 DNA sequence: TGTGCCAGCAGTCCTTCGGTCGGGCAGTTCTTC. Residues: CASSPSVGQFF.

This sequence joins TRBV20-1 and TRBJ1-1, with D uncertain. Trimming shortened V by 6 bases and J by 0 bases, and 5 bases separated the two germline ends. The germline V gene encodes CDR1 DFQATT and CDR2 SNEGSKA (reference sequence). This CDR3 contains 11 residues. Here the CDR3 DNA reads TGCAGTGCCGGGATGAACACTGAAGCTTTCTTT. Translated, it gives CSAGMNTEAFF.

V and J are TRBV11-2 and TRBJ2-7; 10 nucleotides agree with TRBD2. Germline CDR1 and CDR2: SGHAT and FQNNGV. The CDR3 has 14 residues. Trimming at V came to 5 bases and at J to 3 bases, leaving 4 bases not matched to a gene. The chain's CDR3 is CASSRGTSVYEQYF. As DNA, the CDR3 is TGTGCCAGCAGCCGAGGGACTAGCGTCTACGAGCAGTACTTC.

The chain uses TRBV28 and TRBJ1-6, with TRBD1 as a possible D gene (6 bases). The CDR3 covers 15 residues. Trimming stripped 2 bases from V and 9 bases from J, with 14 bases between. Germline lookup yields CDR1 MDHEN and CDR2 SYDVKM. CDR3 DNA sequence: TGTGCCAGCAGTTTACGCAGGGGCTGGTCTTCACCCCTCCACTTT. This translates into CASSLRRGWSSPLHF.

The V gene is TRBV4-3, the J gene TRBJ1-4; D may be TRBD1 (5 bases). Trimming shortened V by 1 base and J by 8 bases, and 14 bases separated the two germline ends. The CDR3 consists of 15 residues. Germline lookup yields CDR1 LGHNA and CDR2 YSLEER. The CDR3 sequence: CASSQGIQGIEKLFF. DNA for the CDR3: TGCGCCAGCAGCCAAGGTATCCAGGGAATAGAAAAACTGTTTTTT.